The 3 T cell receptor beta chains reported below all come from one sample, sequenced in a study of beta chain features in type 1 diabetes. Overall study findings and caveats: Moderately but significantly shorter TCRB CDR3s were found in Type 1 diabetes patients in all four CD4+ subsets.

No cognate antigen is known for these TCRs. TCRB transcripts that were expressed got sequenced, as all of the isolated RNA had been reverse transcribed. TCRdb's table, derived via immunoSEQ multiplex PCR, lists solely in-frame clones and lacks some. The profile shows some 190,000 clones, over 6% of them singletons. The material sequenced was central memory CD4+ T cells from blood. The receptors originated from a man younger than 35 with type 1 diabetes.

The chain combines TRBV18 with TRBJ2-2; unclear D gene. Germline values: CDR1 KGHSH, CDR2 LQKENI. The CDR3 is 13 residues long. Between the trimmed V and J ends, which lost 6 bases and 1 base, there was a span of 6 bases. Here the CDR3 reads CASSPRNTGELFF. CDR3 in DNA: TGTGCCAGCTCTCCGAGGAACACCGGGGAGCTGTTTTTT.

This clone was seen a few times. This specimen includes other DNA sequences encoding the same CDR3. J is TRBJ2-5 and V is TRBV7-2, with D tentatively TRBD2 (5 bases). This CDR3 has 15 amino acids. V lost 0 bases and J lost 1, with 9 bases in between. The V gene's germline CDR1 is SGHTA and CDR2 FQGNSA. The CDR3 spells CASSLARGPQETQYF. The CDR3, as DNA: TGTGCCAGCAGCTTAGCGAGAGGGCCCCAAGAGACCCAGTACTTC.

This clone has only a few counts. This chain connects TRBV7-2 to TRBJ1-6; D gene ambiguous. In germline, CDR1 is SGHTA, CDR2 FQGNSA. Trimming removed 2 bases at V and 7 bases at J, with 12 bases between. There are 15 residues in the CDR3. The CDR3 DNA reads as TGTGCCAGCAGCTTATCGTCGGTTCCCAATTCACCCCTCCACTTT. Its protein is CASSLSSVPNSPLHF.